These 18 T cell receptor beta chains originate from one sample sequenced in a study of human T cells and chemical hapten exposure. TCRdb itself ran the RACE reads through MiXCR, one entry per CDR3 protein. The table records roughly 43,000 distinct CDR3 sequences, 9.5% to 10% of them present only once. Time point of the sample: patch test 2, 6 weeks after DPC sensitization. The treatment was: therapeutic diphenylcyclopropenone sensitization with weekly scalp DPC. Someone pulled total RNA out of unfractionated whole blood. The sequencing used whole blood, collected in connection with sensitization to the hapten diphenylcyclopropenone (DPC). The receptor source for this set is a woman in her twenties or thirties with alopecia areata. Some clones in this sample may be carry-over from other donors' samples.

There are many counts of this clonotype. The chain uses TRBV28 and TRBJ2-3; D not resolved. CDR1 and CDR2 (germline): MDHEN, SYDVKM. V was clipped by 4 bases and J by 8 bases, with 13 bases between them. The CDR3 is 13 residues long. The CDR3 here is CASSSNNPPTQYF. The CDR3 bases are TGTGCCAGCAGTTCGAATAACCCCCCTACGCAGTATTTT.

The chain combines TRBV4-3 with TRBJ2-3; perhaps TRBD2 as D (6 bases). Germline loops: CDR1 LGHNA, CDR2 YSLEER. This CDR3 comprises 15 residues. Trimming pared 3 bases from V and 1 base from J, leaving 11 bases between. CDR3 bases: TGCGCCAGCAGCCACGGGGGAACGGGCACAGATACGCAGTATTTT. Its translation: CASSHGGTGTDTQYF.

This clonotype turned up a few times. The J gene is TRBJ2-3, the V gene TRBV5-1; no definite D call. V was trimmed by 2 bases and J by 8 bases, leaving 18 bases between them. Germline-derived CDR1 and CDR2 are SGHRS and YFSETQ. The CDR3 length is 15 residues. CDR3 loop: CASSFGSLERLTQYF. The CDR3 bases are TGCGCCAGCAGCTTCGGTTCTCTTGAACGTCTTACGCAGTATTTT.

This clonotype turned up a few times. The chain has TRBV11-2 and TRBJ2-2, with TRBD1 identical over 7 bases. The CDR3 sequence is 15 residues long. Germline V gives CDR1 SGHAT, CDR2 FQNNGV. The J segment lost 0 bases and the V segment lost 7 bases, leaving 5 bases of the junction unmatched. The CDR3 loop is CASTWTGPNTGELFF. CDR3 in DNA: TGTGCCAGCACATGGACAGGTCCGAACACCGGGGAGCTGTTTTTT.

Many counts were recorded for this clonotype. A junction end diverges from the germline sequence, so it may reflect a read error. The CDR3 sequence: CASSIDVGRSSEQYF. The CDR3 coding sequence is TGTGCCAGTAGTATAGACGTCGGCAGGTCCTCCGAGCAGTACTTC. This chain uses TRBV19 with TRBJ2-7; D not certain. Germline V CDR1 and CDR2: LNHDA, SQIVND (reference sequence). CDR3 size: 15 residues. The full variable domain, with the rest looked up from reference TRBV19 and TRBJ2-7, is DGGITQSPKYLFRKEGQNVTLSCEQNLNHDAMYWYRQDPGQGLRLIYYSQIVNDFQKGDIAEGYSVSREKKESFPLTVTSAQKNPTAFYLCASSIDVGRSSEQYFGPGTRLTVT.

This clonotype was counted many times. The chain is built from TRBV7-2 and TRBJ2-5; 10 positions match TRBD1. The CDR3 consists of 14 residues. J lost 5 bases, V lost 5 bases, and 5 bases had no gene match. CDR1 is SGHTA and CDR2 is FQGNSA in the germline V gene. CDR3 residues: CASSPRTGGETQYF. CDR3 DNA: TGTGCCAGCAGCCCACGGACAGGGGGTGAGACCCAGTACTTC.

This clonotype came up a few times. The rearrangement links TRBV4-1 to TRBJ2-3; D gene unclear. This CDR3 is built from 14 residues. V was pared by 0 bases and J by 1 base, with 5 bases between. Per germline, CDR1 MGHRA and CDR2 YSYEKL. The CDR3 DNA reads TGCGCCAGCAGCCAAGATTACGGCACAGATACGCAGTATTTT. It codes for CASSQDYGTDTQYF.

This clonotype turned up a few times. J is TRBJ2-7 and V is TRBV12-3 or TRBV12-4; tentatively, D is TRBD2 (7 bases). This CDR3 spans 13 amino acids. Trimming cost V 7 bases and J 7 bases, with 17 bases left between them. CDR3 protein: CASNTREGEEQYF. CDR3 in DNA: TGTGCCAGCAACACGAGGGAGGGGGAAGAGCAGTACTTC.

This clonotype has at least ten counts. The chain joins TRBV30 to TRBJ1-4; no definite D call. Germline CDR1 reads GTSNPN; CDR2 reads SVGIG (reference sequence). The CDR3 spans 15 residues. The V end lost 3 bases, the J end lost 8 bases, and 19 bases lay between the germline ends. In nucleotides, the CDR3 is TGTGCCTGGAGCCTCCGGGCCTCCGGGAGAGAAAAACTGTTTTTT. Its translation is CAWSLRASGREKLFF.

Ten or more counts support this clonotype. The chain recombines TRBV30 with TRBJ1-1, with unresolved D. This CDR3 contains 14 residues. The germline V gene has CDR1 GTSNPN and CDR2 SVGIG (reference sequence). Deletions cut 4 bases from V and 1 base from J, with 13 bases between. The CDR3 coding sequence is TGTGCCTGGACCAGTGGTGTGGGGAACACTGAAGCTTTCTTT. It is translated as CAWTSGVGNTEAFF. Using reference TRBV30 and TRBJ1-1 for the parts outside the CDR3, the full variable domain is SQTIHQWPATLVQPVGSPLSLECTVEGTSNPNLYWYRQAAGRGLQLLFYSVGIGQISSEVPQNLSASRPQDRQFILSSKKLLLSDSGFYLCAWTSGVGNTEAFFGQGTRLTVV.

This sequence joins TRBV9 and TRBJ2-2, with D tentatively TRBD2 (5 bases). CDR1 is SGDLS and CDR2 is YYNGEE in the germline V gene. V was trimmed by 0 bases and J by 1 base, leaving 7 bases between them. The CDR3 extends over 15 amino acids. CDR3 DNA sequence: TGTGCCAGCAGCGTAGGACTACAGAACACCGGGGAGCTGTTTTTT. Protein: CASSVGLQNTGELFF.

The table lists this clonotype with many counts. V usage is TRBV7-3 and J usage is TRBJ2-3; 9 bases line up with TRBD2. The CDR3 covers 16 residues. Germline assignment: CDR1 SGHTA and CDR2 FQGTGA. Trimming at V came to 3 bases and at J to 3 bases, leaving 7 bases not matched to a gene. The CDR3 nucleotides read TGTGCCAGCAGCTTGGCTAGCGGGACGGCAACAGATACGCAGTATTTT. The encoded protein is CASSLASGTATDTQYF.

The V gene is TRBV28, the J gene TRBJ1-6; no reliable D call. From germline, CDR1 is MDHEN and CDR2 SYDVKM. CDR3 length equals 13 residues. Trimming removed 6 bases from V and 6 bases from J, with 9 bases in between. CDR3 region: CASSRRTNSPLHF. Written as DNA, the CDR3 is TGTGCCAGCAGCCGCCGGACTAATTCACCCCTCCACTTT.

This clonotype was counted many times. This chain links TRBV18 with TRBJ1-5, with D possibly being TRBD1 (6 bases). Trimming removed 3 bases at V and 2 bases at J, with 11 bases between. The CDR3 has 15 amino acids. In germline, CDR1 is KGHSH, CDR2 LQKENI. The CDR3 DNA is TGTGCCAGCTCACCGGGGGGCTCAGGCAATCAGCCCCAGCATTTT. This sequence encodes CASSPGGSGNQPQHF.

This clonotype was seen only a few times. The chain employs TRBV5-1 and TRBJ2-7; D is perhaps TRBD1 (6 bases). The CDR3 is 14 residues long. Germline assignment: CDR1 SGHRS and CDR2 YFSETQ. Trimming cost V 0 bases and J 0 bases, with 7 bases left between them. CDR3: CASSLGQDSYEQYF. CDR3 sequence (DNA): TGCGCCAGCAGCTTGGGACAGGACTCCTACGAGCAGTACTTC.

This clonotype appeared many times. V gene TRBV27 combines with J gene TRBJ1-5; a weak D match, TRBD1 (6 bases). The germline V and J ends were trimmed by 6 bases and 5 bases, with 17 bases remaining between them. CDR1 is MNHEY and CDR2 is SMNVEV in the germline V gene (reference sequence). This CDR3 region has 15 residues. The CDR3 DNA follows: TGTGCCAGCAGCCCTAACAGGGTAGGGGATCAGCCCCAGCATTTT. This encodes CASSPNRVGDQPQHF.

This clonotype showed up many times. The chain is built from TRBV19 and TRBJ1-1; TRBD1 aligns across 7 bases. J was trimmed by 7 bases and V by 5 bases; bases with no gene match: 4. Germline loops: CDR1 LNHDA, CDR2 SQIVND (reference sequence). This CDR3 has 12 residues. The CDR3 protein is CASSERTGEAFF. DNA for the CDR3: TGTGCCAGTAGTGAGAGGACAGGTGAAGCTTTCTTT.

This clonotype was seen a handful of times. The chain couples TRBV16 to TRBJ1-2; TRBD1 might be the D (5 bases). CDR3 size: 12 residues. The germline V gene has CDR1 KGHSY and CDR2 FQNENV. Trimming left V 2 bases short and J 6 bases short, with 7 bases between. Written as DNA, the CDR3 is TGTGCCAGCAGCCAACAGGGAGATGGCTACACCTTC. Its translation is CASSQQGDGYTF.